Presented here are 14 T cell receptor beta chains from one specimen sequenced in a study of early T cells in non-severe SARS-CoV-2 infection. TCRdb re-derived calls from the 5' RACE reads in MiXCR, one entry per CDR3 protein. The data show under 75,000 distinct CDR3 sequences, approximately 12% seen once. Sequencing input: whole blood. The receptors stem from an adult who was a healthcare worker with PCR-confirmed SARS-CoV-2 infection or an uninfected control (not recorded which).

The CDR3 region is CASSLLMGGDRASEQYF. DNA for the CDR3: TGTGCCAGCAGTTTATTAATGGGGGGGGACAGGGCTTCCGAGCAGTACTTC. The chain has TRBV28 and TRBJ2-7; 9 bases are a match to TRBD1. Germline V gene lookup returns CDR1 MDHEN and CDR2 SYDVKM. Trimming removed 1 base from V and 6 bases from J; junction bases left unmatched: 13. This CDR3 has 17 residues.

This clonotype has at least ten counts. This chain uses TRBV5-1 with TRBJ2-7; D is possibly TRBD2 (6 bases). The CDR3 is made up of 14 amino acids. Germline CDR1 is SGHRS and CDR2 is YFSETQ. The germline V and J ends were trimmed by 5 bases and 0 bases, with 12 bases remaining between them. DNA for the CDR3: TGCGCCAGCAGGCTGGCGGGGACCTCCTACGAGCAGTACTTC. Its translation: CASRLAGTSYEQYF.

Regarding this clonotype: A much larger clone sits a single nucleotide away, making a read error possible. This chain links TRBV6-2 or TRBV6-3 with TRBJ2-1; 10 positions match TRBD2. With 0 bases clipped from V and 5 bases from J, the junction kept 7 bases outside the gene matches. Germline values: CDR1 MNHEY, CDR2 SVGEGT. The CDR3 is made up of 17 amino acids. The CDR3, as DNA: TGTGCCAGCAGTTACTCAGCCCTAGCGGGGGTCCACAATGAGCAGTTCTTC. Translation: CASSYSALAGVHNEQFF.

The chain links TRBV29-1 to TRBJ1-2; 7 bases map to TRBD1. This CDR3 comprises 12 residues. Per germline, CDR1 SQVTM and CDR2 ANQGSEA. The ends lost 7 bases at V and 4 bases at J; junction bases unmatched: 6. Here the CDR3 DNA reads TGCAGCGACACACAGGGGAGCTATGGCTACACCTTC. Translation: CSDTQGSYGYTF.

This clonotype has just a few counts. The chain is built from TRBV6-6 and TRBJ2-3; 11 positions match TRBD2. CDR1 is MNHNY, CDR2 SVGAGI, per germline (reference sequence). CDR3 length: 18 residues. V was clipped by 2 bases and J by 6 bases; unmatched bases: 13. This chain's CDR3 is CASSYDLAGGPLGDTQYF. CDR3 DNA: TGTGCCAGCAGTTACGATCTAGCGGGGGGCCCTTTGGGGGATACGCAGTATTTT.

The chain joins TRBV5-4 to TRBJ2-3, with unresolved D. V was shortened by 4 bases and J by 4 bases, with 13 bases between the two germline ends. Germline V lookup: CDR1 SGHNT, CDR2 YYREEE (reference sequence). The CDR3 extends over 14 amino acids. This CDR3 is CASSPNRSSDTQYF. The CDR3 coding sequence is TGTGCCAGCAGCCCGAATAGAAGCTCAGATACGCAGTATTTT.

Details on this clonotype: This may stem from a read error, because a much larger clone lies one nucleotide away. The chain combines TRBV7-2 with TRBJ2-1; D is perhaps TRBD1 (5 bases). Germline V gene lookup returns CDR1 SGHTA and CDR2 FQGNSA. The CDR3 contains 14 residues. V gave up 5 bases and J gave up 7 bases, with 15 bases separating them. DNA of the CDR3: TGTGCCAGCAGCCCTCAGGGCTTTTGGAATGAGCAGTTCTTC. Translated, it gives CASSPQGFWNEQFF.

This clonotype occurred many times. The rearrangement joins TRBV7-2 to TRBJ2-3; D gene ambiguous. The germline V and J ends were trimmed by 0 bases and 10 bases, with 8 bases remaining between them. The CDR3 covers 12 residues. Germline V CDR1 and CDR2: SGHTA, FQGNSA. CDR3 residues: CASSLALDAQYF. In nucleotides, the CDR3 is TGTGCCAGCAGCTTAGCCCTGGACGCGCAGTATTTT.

Many counts were recorded for this clonotype. V usage is TRBV5-4 and J usage is TRBJ2-3, with D possibly being TRBD2 (5 bases). V gave up 0 bases and J gave up 0 bases, with 5 bases separating them. Per the germline V gene, CDR1 is SGHNT and CDR2 is YYREEE (reference sequence). This CDR3 has 14 residues. The CDR3 DNA reads TGTGCCAGCAGCTTGGGGACTAGCACAGATACGCAGTATTTT. Translating gives CASSLGTSTDTQYF.

This clonotype was observed at least ten times. The DNA of the CDR3 is TGTGCCAGCAGTCCCCCCTGGGACACCCCGCGGGGCCAGTACTTC. This gives the protein CASSPPWDTPRGQYF. The chain combines TRBV28 with TRBJ2-5; D is tentatively TRBD1 or TRBD2 (6 bases each). CDR1 and CDR2 from the germline V gene are MDHEN and SYDVKM. Trimming removed 5 bases at V and 10 bases at J, with 23 bases between. This CDR3 contains 15 residues.

The chain joins TRBV28 to TRBJ2-7; perhaps TRBD1 as D (5 bases). With 3 bases removed from V and 5 bases from J, the gap between germline ends came to 17 bases. CDR3 size: 15 residues. Germline CDR1 and CDR2: MDHEN and SYDVKM. The CDR3 DNA is TGTGCCAGCAGTTTCTTGGGGCGGCGCGCGGACGAGCAGTACTTC. As protein: CASSFLGRRADEQYF.

The chain carries TRBV7-9 and TRBJ2-7; a possible D gene is TRBD2 (7 bases). The CDR3 length is 16 residues. CDR1 is SEHNR and CDR2 is FQNEAQ in the germline V gene (reference sequence). Trimming pared 4 bases from V and 5 bases from J, leaving 21 bases between. The CDR3 coding sequence is TGTGCCAGCAGCTCCATCCCGGGGGGCTTAGGCGACGAGCAGTACTTC. Its translation: CASSSIPGGLGDEQYF.

This clonotype was detected many times. This rearrangement joins TRBV9 to TRBJ2-1, with TRBD1 matching 11 bases. In germline, CDR1 is SGDLS, CDR2 YYNGEE. V shed 3 bases, J shed 4 bases, and the junction held 12 bases outside the gene matches. CDR3 length: 18 residues. This CDR3 is CASSGSLAGTGGYNEQFF. In nucleotides, the CDR3 is TGTGCCAGCAGCGGCTCCCTGGCTGGGACAGGGGGTTACAATGAGCAGTTCTTC.

V usage is TRBV5-6 and J usage is TRBJ1-1; D ambiguous. Germline V gives CDR1 SGHDT, CDR2 YYEEEE. CDR3 length equals 13 residues. V was cut by 2 bases and J by 8 bases, with 13 bases left in between. The CDR3 DNA sequence: TGTGCCAGCAGCTTTCTCCGTGCCAGGGAAGCTTTCTTT. It yields the protein CASSFLRAREAFF. Using reference TRBV5-6 and TRBJ1-1 for the parts outside the CDR3, the full variable domain is DAGVTQSPTHLIKTRGQQVTLRCSPKSGHDTVSWYQQALGQGPQFIFQYYEEEERQRGNFPDRFSGHQFPNYSSELNVNALLLGDSALYLCASSFLRAREAFFGQGTRLTVV.